The 14 T cell receptor beta chains reported below all come from one sample, sequenced in a study of T cell repertoires in cytomegalovirus infection. TCRdb called the reads again in MiXCR, with one record for every CDR3 protein. The sample records some 250,000 distinct CDR3 sequences, approximately 10% being singletons. Sequencing was carried out using PBMCs. The receptors here all came from a human donor in good health (CMV status not recorded). Some clones in this sample may be carry-over from other donors' samples.

The sample holds many counts of this clonotype. The chain joins TRBV7-2 to TRBJ1-6; a possible D gene is TRBD1 (5 bases). The CDR3 has 15 amino acids. Germline CDR1 is SGHTA and CDR2 is FQGNSA. Between the trimmed V and J ends, which lost 7 bases and 7 bases, there was a span of 17 bases. The DNA of the CDR3 is TGTGCCAGCAACTCCCGGCAGGGCATGAATTCACCCCTCCACTTT. Translated: CASNSRQGMNSPLHF.

This clonotype was observed many times. The chain couples TRBV7-2 to TRBJ2-3, with D perhaps matching TRBD2 (5 bases). Trimming shortened V by 7 bases and J by 1 base, and 15 bases separated the two germline ends. Per germline, CDR1 SGHTA and CDR2 FQGNSA. CDR3 length: 15 residues. CDR3 in amino acids: CASMNSARRTDTQYF. For the CDR3, the DNA is TGTGCCAGCATGAATAGCGCCCGTCGCACAGATACGCAGTATTTT.

The gene calls are TRBV19 and TRBJ2-6; either TRBD1 or TRBD2 may supply D (6 bases each). Germline V gene sequence: CDR1 LNHDA, CDR2 SQIVND (reference sequence). The CDR3 covers 15 residues. V lost 6 bases to trimming and J lost 2 bases, with 11 bases between them. For the CDR3, the DNA is TGTGCCAGTAGATCGGGGGCGGCTGGGGCCAACGTCCTGACTTTC. It encodes CASRSGAAGANVLTF.

V usage is TRBV3-1 and J usage is TRBJ2-1; the D is unclear. Germline V lookup: CDR1 LGHDT, CDR2 YNNKEL (reference sequence). The germline V and J ends were trimmed by 1 base and 0 bases, with 10 bases remaining between them. This CDR3 is 16 amino acids long. The CDR3 reads CASSQGTLSSYNEQFF. The CDR3 DNA follows: TGTGCCAGCAGCCAAGGGACCCTCAGCTCCTACAATGAGCAGTTCTTC.

This clonotype was counted only a few times. The CDR3 nucleotides read TGTGCCAGCAGCTTATCAGACAGTCCCAATTCACCCCTCCACTTT. Amino acid sequence: CASSLSDSPNSPLHF. The chain is built from TRBV7-3 and TRBJ1-6; D is possibly TRBD1 (5 bases). Germline-derived CDR1 and CDR2 are SGHTA and FQGTGA. There are 15 residues in the CDR3. Trimming took off 2 bases at V and 7 bases at J, with 12 bases between the two ends.

This clonotype has ten or more counts. J is TRBJ2-1 and V is TRBV6-1; D is possibly TRBD2 (6 bases). The CDR3 loop spans 14 amino acids. The germline V gene has CDR1 MNHNS and CDR2 SASEGT. The V end was cut by 6 bases, the J end by 4 bases, with 13 bases between. The chain's CDR3 is CASRRGGIYNEQFF. Here the CDR3 DNA reads TGTGCCAGCAGGCGGGGAGGCATATACAATGAGCAGTTCTTC.

This clonotype was picked up one time. This chain uses TRBV5-1 with TRBJ2-3; 8 bases line up with TRBD2. The CDR3 contains 15 residues. J lost 0 bases, V lost 2 bases, and 2 bases had no gene match. Per the germline V gene, CDR1 is SGHRS and CDR2 is YFSETQ. The CDR3 DNA reads TGCGCCAGCAGCTTTAGCGGGAAAAGCACAGATACGCAGTATTTT. This gives the protein CASSFSGKSTDTQYF.

This clonotype appeared many times. The rearrangement uses TRBV29-1 and TRBJ1-5; 11 bases align to TRBD1. The germline V gene encodes CDR1 SQVTM and CDR2 ANQGSEA. This CDR3 region has 12 residues. Germline trimming cut 4 bases from V and 7 bases from J; bases unmatched to any gene: 0. The chain's CDR3 is CSVGTGGQPQHF. The CDR3 bases are TGCAGCGTTGGGACAGGGGGCCAGCCCCAGCATTTT.

This clonotype appeared many times. CDR3 sequence reads: CASSQEVNPRSGTQYF. In DNA, the CDR3 is TGCGCCAGCAGCCAAGAGGTCAACCCCCGGTCTGGGACCCAGTACTTC. This chain links TRBV4-3 with TRBJ2-5; D call uncertain. Germline values: CDR1 LGHNA, CDR2 YSLEER. This CDR3 is built from 16 residues. Trimming took off 0 bases at V and 7 bases at J, with 18 bases between the two ends.

This CDR3 reads CASSIESGGAGKTQYF. The CDR3 DNA sequence: TGTGCCAGTAGTATAGAAAGCGGGGGGGCGGGAAAGACCCAGTACTTC. The chain uses TRBV19 and TRBJ2-5, with TRBD2 matching 10 bases. The V gene end was trimmed by 0 bases and the J gene end by 6 bases; junction bases not matched to a gene: 7. The CDR3 length is 16 residues. The V gene's germline CDR1 is LNHDA and CDR2 SQIVND (reference sequence).

This clonotype was detected only a few times. The chain links TRBV14 to TRBJ2-1, with TRBD2 identical over 7 bases. This CDR3 has 17 residues. V was clipped by 3 bases and J by 6 bases; unmatched bases: 14. Germline V gene sequence: CDR1 SGHDN, CDR2 FVKESK. CDR3 DNA: TGTGCCAGCAGCCATGTAATAAGCGGGATTAGGGGCAATGAGCAGTTCTTC. Residues: CASSHVISGIRGNEQFF.

This clonotype occurred many times. The genes are TRBV11-2 and TRBJ2-7; 16 bases are a match to TRBD2. The CDR3 is 15 amino acids. With V trimmed by 5 bases and J by 7 bases, 5 bases remained unmatched. The germline CDR1 and CDR2 sequences are SGHAT and FQNNGV. CDR3 sequence: CASSPGLAGGGEQYF. CDR3 DNA sequence: TGTGCCAGCAGCCCGGGACTAGCGGGAGGGGGAGAGCAGTACTTC.

In its sample, this clonotype was seen many times. The chain recombines TRBV5-1 with TRBJ2-1; 13 bases fit TRBD2. Looked up from germline, CDR1 is SGHRS and CDR2 is YFSETQ. Germline trimming cut 5 bases from V and 8 bases from J; bases unmatched to any gene: 7. The CDR3 consists of 15 residues. The CDR3 sequence: CASRLGTSGIHEQFF. The CDR3 DNA reads as TGCGCCAGCAGACTCGGGACTAGCGGGATACATGAGCAGTTCTTC.

The gene calls are TRBV5-4 and TRBJ2-1; D gene ambiguous. Germline V gives CDR1 SGHNT, CDR2 YYREEE (reference sequence). V lost 2 bases and J 0 bases, leaving 6 bases between the germline ends. This CDR3 region has 14 residues. The CDR3 sequence: CASSFPGSYNEQFF. The CDR3 nucleotides are TGTGCCAGCAGCTTCCCAGGCTCCTACAATGAGCAGTTCTTC. Based on the CDR3 plus reference TRBV5-4 and TRBJ2-1, the full variable domain is ETGVTQSPTHLIKTRGQQVTLRCSSQSGHNTVSWYQQALGQGPQFIFQYYREEENGRGNFPPRFSGLQFPNYSSELNVNALELDDSALYLCASSFPGSYNEQFFGPGTRLTVL.